One sample yielded the 27 T cell receptor beta chains listed below, sequenced in a study of spatial heterogeneity in lung cancer. Study results and limitations: The number of expanded tumor alpha and beta chains correlated with mutation number.

What these receptors recognize is not known. The sample's time point: sample taken at primary tumor resection. TCRdb independently ran MiXCR on the 5' RACE reads; one entry per CDR3 protein. The table has some 9,300 distinct CDR3 sequences, 45% to 65% seen once. The input for sequencing was lung tumor tissue, taken at surgery. Source of these receptors: a female donor with early-stage non-small cell lung cancer.

A note on this clonotype: The library was prepared for alpha chains; this beta chain is a stray read, so its frequency means little. This chain joins TRBV5-1 and TRBJ2-6, with 8 nucleotides matching TRBD1. V was clipped by 3 bases and J by 2 bases; unmatched bases: 10. The germline V gene encodes CDR1 SGHRS and CDR2 YFSETQ. This CDR3 comprises 18 residues. CDR3 sequence: CASSSGQVWAPGANVLTF. The CDR3, as DNA: TGCGCCAGCAGCTCGGGACAGGTTTGGGCGCCTGGGGCCAACGTCCTGACTTTC.

On this clonotype itself: The library was built for alpha chains, so this beta chain is an off-target read and its size means little. The gene calls are TRBV7-8 and TRBJ1-1; D unresolved. Germline V lookup: CDR1 SGHVS, CDR2 FQNEAQ. This CDR3 is 14 amino acids long. Trimming shortened V by 5 bases and J by 1 base, and 11 bases separated the two germline ends. The CDR3 region is CASSKLTGNTEAFF. DNA of the CDR3: TGTGCCAGCAGCAAGCTGACGGGGAACACTGAAGCTTTCTTT.

Notes on this clonotype: This beta chain is an unintended read in a library built for alpha chains; its size means little. J is TRBJ1-6 and V is TRBV7-6, with D possibly matching TRBD1 (5 bases). Germline loops: CDR1 SGHVS, CDR2 FNYEAQ. V gave up 6 bases and J gave up 10 bases, with 13 bases separating them. This CDR3 region has 13 residues. As DNA, the CDR3 is TGTGCCAGCAGTTCGGCTAGGGACTCACCCCTCCACTTT. Translation gives CASSSARDSPLHF.

Worth noting for this clonotype: This beta chain slipped into a library made for alpha chains as a stray read, so its size is not meaningful. The chain is built from TRBV9 and TRBJ2-7; 8 nucleotides align to TRBD1. Germline V CDR1 and CDR2: SGDLS, YYNGEE. V dropped 0 bases and J dropped 3; count of bases not matched to a gene: 5. The CDR3 loop spans 15 amino acids. CDR3 protein: CASSVGYTGGYEQYF. Written as DNA, the CDR3 is TGTGCCAGCAGCGTAGGGTATACAGGGGGCTACGAGCAGTACTTC.

This clonotype showed up just a few times. Since the library was made to target alpha chains, this beta chain is a stray read and its abundance is not meaningful. The chain has TRBV4-2 and TRBJ2-1, with TRBD2 identical over 9 bases. The CDR3 sequence is 15 residues long. The V gene end was trimmed by 1 base and the J gene end by 10 bases; junction bases not matched to a gene: 8. Germline loops: CDR1 LGHNA, CDR2 YNFKEQ. CDR3 region: CASSQGVAGETEQFF. Here the CDR3 DNA reads TGTGCCAGCAGCCAAGGAGTAGCGGGGGAGACAGAGCAGTTCTTC.

Concerning this clonotype: This beta chain slipped into a library made for alpha chains as a stray read, so its size is not meaningful. The chain employs TRBV4-2 and TRBJ2-5; D not resolved. This CDR3 has 16 amino acids. The V gene's germline CDR1 is LGHNA and CDR2 YNFKEQ. Trimming cost V 0 bases and J 0 bases, with 11 bases left between them. The CDR3 sequence is CASSQEKAVYQETQYF. In nucleotides, the CDR3 is TGTGCCAGCAGCCAAGAAAAGGCCGTGTACCAAGAGACCCAGTACTTC.

Comments on this clonotype: This beta chain came through as a stray read in a library set up for alpha chains, and its size says little. The rearrangement uses TRBV5-1 and TRBJ1-2; 10 bases match TRBD1. The length of the CDR3 is 14 residues. The junction had 2 bases not matched to a gene; V was cut back by 4 bases and J by 2 bases. In germline, CDR1 is SGHRS, CDR2 YFSETQ. The CDR3 is CASSADRGNYGYTF. The DNA of the CDR3 is TGCGCCAGCAGCGCGGACAGGGGGAACTATGGCTACACCTTC.

Remarks on this clonotype: Since the library was made to target alpha chains, this beta chain is a stray read and its abundance is not meaningful. The V call is TRBV7-9, the J call TRBJ2-3; D possibly matches TRBD1 or TRBD2 (5 bases each). The V end was cut by 5 bases, the J end by 4 bases, with 13 bases between. This CDR3 spans 14 amino acids. Germline V CDR1 and CDR2: SEHNR, FQNEAQ (reference sequence). The CDR3 protein is CASSQFGASDTQYF. In DNA form, the CDR3 reads TGTGCCAGCAGCCAATTCGGGGCGTCAGATACGCAGTATTTT.

This clonotype was counted only a few times. This beta chain appears as a stray read in a library generated for alpha chains; its size is not informative. This sequence joins TRBV12-3 or TRBV12-4 and TRBJ1-2; maybe TRBD1 (5 bases). Trimming stripped 6 bases from V and 6 bases from J, with 14 bases between. The CDR3 loop spans 13 amino acids. In nucleotides, the CDR3 is TGTGCCAGCAGACGACCGGGACCTCATGGCTACACCTTC. Protein: CASRRPGPHGYTF.

Notes on this clonotype: A read error may account for a junction end that differs from germline. This beta chain is an off-target read within a library intended for alpha chains, so its frequency means little. This chain connects TRBV4-1 to TRBJ1-5; D is uncertain. CDR3 length: 15 amino acids. Germline lookup yields CDR1 MGHRA and CDR2 YSYEKL. CDR3 in amino acids: CPSSQDVNRNQPQHF. CDR3 DNA sequence: TGCCCCAGCAGCCAAGATGTCAATAGGAATCAGCCCCAGCATTTT.

As for this clonotype: This beta chain appears as a stray read in a library generated for alpha chains; its size is not informative. This rearrangement joins TRBV9 to TRBJ1-1; 8 bases line up with TRBD1. The CDR3 extends over 14 amino acids. The germline V gene has CDR1 SGDLS and CDR2 YYNGEE. Trimming took 3 bases from V and 5 from J; bases not matched to a gene: 6. The CDR3 reads CASSATGGHTEAFF. The CDR3 DNA is TGTGCCAGCAGCGCCACAGGGGGTCATACTGAAGCTTTCTTT. The full variable domain, in which reference TRBV9 and TRBJ1-1 provide the parts outside the CDR3, is DSGVTQTPKHLITATGQRVTLRCSPRSGDLSVYWYQQSLDQGLQFLIQYYNGEERAKGNILERFSAQQFPDLHSELNLSSLELGDSALYFCASSATGGHTEAFFGQGTRLTVV.

Concerning this clonotype itself: Being off target in a library aimed at alpha chains, this beta chain has a size of little meaning. The V gene is TRBV12-3 or TRBV12-4, the J gene TRBJ2-3; a weak D match, TRBD2 (5 bases). The CDR3 length is 12 residues. Trimming shortened V by 7 bases and J by 5 bases, and 10 bases separated the two germline ends. The CDR3 coding sequence is TGTGCCAGCACTTTTCGGGAAGATACGCAGTATTTT. As protein: CASTFREDTQYF.

Remarks on this clonotype: This beta chain was picked up by a library intended for alpha chains and is off target, so its count carries little meaning. The genes are TRBV7-2 and TRBJ2-6; D gene ambiguous. The CDR3 sequence is 13 residues long. Germline-derived CDR1 and CDR2 are SGHTA and FQGNSA. Trimming stripped 6 bases from V and 0 bases from J, with 3 bases between. The CDR3 protein is CASSTSGANVLTF. The CDR3 DNA is TGTGCCAGCAGTACCTCTGGGGCCAACGTCCTGACTTTC.

About this clonotype: A library made for alpha chains picked up this beta chain off target, so its size means little. The chain employs TRBV5-1 and TRBJ2-7, with 7 bases identical to TRBD1. J lost 1 base, V lost 2 bases, and 12 bases had no gene match. Germline loops: CDR1 SGHRS, CDR2 YFSETQ. This CDR3 region has 17 residues. The CDR3 reads CASSFRHDRDRSYEQYF. CDR3 coding DNA: TGCGCCAGCAGCTTCCGACACGACAGGGACCGGTCCTACGAGCAGTACTTC. Variable domain in full (rest from reference TRBV5-1 and TRBJ2-7): KAGVTQTPRYLIKTRGQQVTLSCSPISGHRSVSWYQQTPGQGLQFLFEYFSETQRNKGNFPGRFSGRQFSNSRSEMNVSTLELGDSALYLCASSFRHDRDRSYEQYFGPGTRLTVT.

With respect to this clonotype: Found in a library prepared for alpha chains, this beta chain is an off-target read, and its abundance has little meaning. V is TRBV7-2 and J is TRBJ2-3; weak D call: TRBD2 (6 bases). Germline values: CDR1 SGHTA, CDR2 FQGNSA. The CDR3 runs 13 residues. The V and J ends lost 7 bases and 5 bases respectively, with 13 bases between them. As DNA, the CDR3 is TGTGCCAGCACCGGAGGGGTTGGAGATACGCAGTATTTT. It yields the protein CASTGGVGDTQYF.

Concerning this clonotype itself: Being off target in a library aimed at alpha chains, this beta chain has a size of little meaning. V gene TRBV4-2 combines with J gene TRBJ1-4; tentative D call: TRBD1 (6 bases). There are 14 residues in the CDR3. From germline, CDR1 is LGHNA and CDR2 YNFKEQ. V lost 1 base, J lost 7 bases, and 10 bases lay in between. As DNA, the CDR3 is TGTGCCAGCAGCCAAGCCAGGGGTGTTGAAAAACTGTTTTTT. Protein sequence: CASSQARGVEKLFF.

Details on this clonotype: Little can be read into the size of this beta chain, an off-target read in a library designed for alpha chains. The chain is built from TRBV9 and TRBJ2-2, with 7 bases matching TRBD1. The junction had 5 bases not matched to a gene; V was cut back by 3 bases and J by 0 bases. CDR1 and CDR2 from the germline V gene are SGDLS and YYNGEE. This CDR3 comprises 16 residues. This chain's CDR3 is CASSADRASNTGELFF. CDR3 nucleotide sequence: TGTGCCAGCAGCGCCGACAGGGCTTCGAACACCGGGGAGCTGTTTTTT.

This clonotype was seen a handful of times. This beta chain slipped into a library made for alpha chains as a stray read, so its size is not meaningful. The chain combines TRBV6-5 with TRBJ2-7; D is possibly TRBD1 (6 bases). This CDR3 spans 14 amino acids. V dropped 5 bases and J dropped 2 bases, with 13 bases sitting between them. Looked up from germline, CDR1 is MNHEY and CDR2 is SVGAGI. The CDR3 loop reads CASSADRFPYEQYF. In DNA, the CDR3 is TGTGCCAGCAGTGCCGACAGGTTTCCCTACGAGCAGTACTTC.

About this clonotype: This beta chain is an unintended read in a library built for alpha chains; its size means little. This chain uses TRBV4-1 with TRBJ1-1, with a possible D match to TRBD1 (6 bases). With 4 bases removed from V and 1 base from J, the gap between germline ends came to 16 bases. Germline CDR1 MGHRA, CDR2 YSYEKL. The CDR3 is 16 residues long. The CDR3 protein is CASSPDRLPANTEAFF. The CDR3 DNA reads TGCGCCAGCAGCCCTGACAGGTTACCGGCGAACACTGAAGCTTTCTTT.

This clonotype was detected a few times. Because this beta chain is a stray read in a library intended to capture alpha chains, its abundance should not be given much weight. The V and J genes are TRBV9 and TRBJ2-5; 7 nucleotides line up with TRBD1. The CDR3 runs 14 residues. The V and J ends lost 3 bases and 5 bases, in that order; junction bases with no gene match: 7. The germline V gene encodes CDR1 SGDLS and CDR2 YYNGEE. The CDR3 nucleotides are TGTGCCAGCAGCGCAAGGGGGCTGGGGGAGACCCAGTACTTC. Translating it yields CASSARGLGETQYF.

This clonotype showed up just a few times. For a library built for alpha chains, this beta chain is a stray read; little rests on its size. V is TRBV27 and J is TRBJ2-6; no definite D call. Per germline, CDR1 MNHEY and CDR2 SMNVEV (reference sequence). V was trimmed by 6 bases and J by 1 base, leaving 4 bases between them. There are 13 residues in the CDR3. As DNA, the CDR3 is TGTGCCAGCAGGAGGTCTGGGGCCAACGTCCTGACTTTC. It is translated as CASRRSGANVLTF.

With regard to this clonotype: In a library made to pick up alpha chains, this beta chain is a stray read with a size that means little. The rearrangement links TRBV20-1 to TRBJ2-5, with 9 bases fitting TRBD2. This CDR3 spans 14 amino acids. Losses at the gene ends were 3 bases for V and 5 bases for J; bases not matched to a gene: 7. CDR1 and CDR2 (germline): DFQATT, SNEGSKA (reference sequence). As DNA, the CDR3 is TGCAGTGCTAGCCCTGCGGGAGGGCAGGAGACCCAGTACTTC. This encodes CSASPAGGQETQYF.

Notes on this clonotype: This beta chain came through as a stray read in a library set up for alpha chains, and its size says little. The chain employs TRBV11-2 and TRBJ2-5; no clear D. The CDR3 spans 14 residues. V dropped 0 bases and J dropped 6 bases, with 11 bases sitting between them. Germline loops: CDR1 SGHAT, CDR2 FQNNGV. CDR3 DNA sequence: TGTGCCAGCAGCTTAGAGGTCCGTTCCAAGACCCAGTACTTC. Protein product: CASSLEVRSKTQYF. The full variable domain, completed using reference TRBV11-2 and TRBJ2-5, is EAGVAQSPRYKIIEKRQSVAFWCNPISGHATLYWYQQILGQGPKLLIQFQNNGVVDDSQLPKDRFSAERLKGVDSTLKIQPAKLEDSAVYLCASSLEVRSKTQYFGPGTRLLVL.

A word on this clonotype: This beta chain came through as a stray read in a library set up for alpha chains, and its size says little. The chain employs TRBV28 and TRBJ1-4; D is perhaps TRBD1 (5 bases). V was clipped by 11 bases and J by 6 bases, with 16 bases between them. The CDR3 is 13 residues long. The germline V gene has CDR1 MDHEN and CDR2 SYDVKM. The DNA of the CDR3 is TGTGCCTTAGGTCGTGGGGCTGATGAAAAACTGTTTTTT. The encoded protein is CALGRGADEKLFF.

Comments on this clonotype: Little can be read into the size of this beta chain, an off-target read in a library designed for alpha chains. This chain uses TRBV6-2 or TRBV6-3 with TRBJ2-6; D not certain. This CDR3 is 16 amino acids long. V lost 6 bases, J lost 0 bases, and 12 bases lay in between. Germline V CDR1 and CDR2: MNHEY, SVGEGT. The CDR3 sequence: CASSSLWDSGANVLTF. CDR3 DNA sequence: TGTGCCAGCAGCTCCCTTTGGGACTCTGGGGCCAACGTCCTGACTTTC.

Comment on this clonotype: This beta chain lies outside the target of a library built for alpha chains; its clone size means little. The rearrangement links TRBV7-9 to TRBJ2-5; D not resolved. The V end lost 0 bases, the J end lost 3 bases, and 8 bases lay between the germline ends. Germline CDR1 and CDR2: SEHNR and FQNEAQ (reference sequence). The CDR3 is 14 residues long. The CDR3 DNA reads as TGTGCCAGCAGCTTAGCCCGATCGGAAGAGACCCAGTACTTC. Its translation is CASSLARSEETQYF.

Worth noting for this clonotype: For a library built for alpha chains, this beta chain is a stray read; little rests on its size. This sequence joins TRBV4-2 and TRBJ1-3, with no clear D. Germline CDR1 reads LGHNA; CDR2 reads YNFKEQ. Trimming cost V 0 bases and J 0 bases, with 6 bases left between them. There are 15 residues in the CDR3. The DNA of the CDR3 is TGTGCCAGCAGCCAAGATATGTTCTCTGGAAACACCATATATTTT. It specifies CASSQDMFSGNTIYF.